A selection of T cell receptor beta chains follows, all from one sample in a study of blood T cell repertoires in COVID-19. The repertoire was sequenced with immunoSEQ multiplex PCR; TCRdb's copy has only in-frame clones and lacks some. The sample lists tens of thousands of clones, about 90% occurring once. Sequencing used peripheral blood. The receptors stem from an elderly man with acute or convalescent COVID-19. CDR3s leave out the opening cysteine and the closing phenylalanine or tryptophan. Fields, in order: V gene, J gene, CDR3 protein.

v_call: TRBV6-5; j_call: TRBJ2-3; cdr3_aa: ASGALRGGPDTQY
v_call: TRBV4-2; j_call: TRBJ1-3; cdr3_aa: ASSQDDFSGNTIY
v_call: TRBV6-1; j_call: TRBJ1-1; cdr3_aa: ASSDRQAQAF
v_call: TRBV28; j_call: TRBJ1-2; cdr3_aa: ASSLPPGRGRRPYYGYT
v_call: TRBV24-1; j_call: TRBJ2-3; cdr3_aa: ATDAGQVGTDTQY
v_call: TRBV9; j_call: TRBJ2-5; cdr3_aa: ASSAPTSGEIQETQY
v_call: TRBV3-1/TRBV3-2; j_call: TRBJ1-3; cdr3_aa: ASSPGVYSGNTIY
v_call: TRBV5-4; j_call: TRBJ2-3; cdr3_aa: ASSRYRGHTDTQY
v_call: TRBV13; j_call: TRBJ2-1; cdr3_aa: ASSLWATYEQF
v_call: TRBV12-5; j_call: TRBJ1-1; cdr3_aa: ASGLGVQGAKAF
v_call: TRBV6-5; j_call: TRBJ1-2; cdr3_aa: ASSRGDRSLGGYT
v_call: TRBV7-3; j_call: TRBJ2-3; cdr3_aa: ASSPGLGVGDTQY
v_call: TRBV10-3; j_call: TRBJ1-6; cdr3_aa: AIGARGGSYNSPLH
v_call: TRBV7-8; j_call: TRBJ1-5; cdr3_aa: ASTFGGDLRNQPQH
v_call: TRBV3-1/TRBV3-2; j_call: TRBJ1-2; cdr3_aa: ASSLWRADGYT
v_call: TRBV6-5; j_call: TRBJ1-6; cdr3_aa: ASSAGTGNSPLH
v_call: TRBV5-1; j_call: TRBJ2-3; cdr3_aa: ASRPLAGGPIDTQY
v_call: TRBV7-8; j_call: TRBJ2-7; cdr3_aa: ASSLERLAAYEQY
v_call: TRBV14; j_call: TRBJ1-6; cdr3_aa: ASSLRRGGDSPLH
v_call: TRBV5-6; j_call: TRBJ2-1; cdr3_aa: ASARVTSGVNGGYNEQF